These 17 T cell receptor beta chains came from one sample sequenced in a study of preoperative IRX-2 immunotherapy in early breast cancer. TCRdb's table, derived via immunoSEQ multiplex PCR, lists solely in-frame clones and lacks some. This sample yields 20,000 to 30,000 clones, of which about 77% are seen a single time; 2% to 2.5% belongs to the top ten. Sample treatment: preoperative locoregional IRX-2 cytokine immunotherapy. The input for sequencing was lymph node tissue, taken before IRX-2 immunotherapy. The receptors derive from a human donor with breast cancer.

This clone was counted once. The V call is TRBV6-8, the J call TRBJ2-7; perhaps TRBD2 as D (5 bases). V was clipped by 6 bases and J by 1 base, with 16 bases between them. This CDR3 region has 15 residues. The V gene's germline CDR1 is MNHGY and CDR2 SAAAGT. The CDR3 loop reads CASRDFRTGSYEQYF. The CDR3 nucleotides are TGTGCCAGCAGAGACTTTAGGACGGGATCCTACGAGCAGTACTTC.

The rearrangement joins TRBV14 to TRBJ2-5, with a possible D match to TRBD2 (5 bases). With 0 bases removed from V and 4 bases from J, the gap between germline ends came to 9 bases. The germline CDR1 and CDR2 sequences are SGHDN and FVKESK. CDR3 length: 14 amino acids. This CDR3 is CASSQDLGGETQYF. The CDR3 nucleotides read TGTGCCAGCAGCCAAGACCTAGGAGGAGAGACCCAGTACTTC.

This chain links TRBV28 with TRBJ1-1; the match to TRBD1 covers 7 bases. V gave up 5 bases and J gave up 3 bases; unmatched junction bases: 9. The germline CDR1 and CDR2 sequences are MDHEN and SYDVKM. CDR3 size: 15 residues. DNA for the CDR3: TGTGCCAGCAGTCACAAAAACAGGGGATACACTGAAGCTTTCTTT. The encoded protein is CASSHKNRGYTEAFF.

The chain links TRBV28 to TRBJ1-2; D might be TRBD1 (6 bases). The CDR3 length is 13 residues. V was trimmed by 8 bases and J by 4 bases, leaving 14 bases between them. Germline loops: CDR1 MDHEN, CDR2 SYDVKM. The CDR3 region has the DNA TGTGCCAGCTCACTAGGGGGGTTCTATGGCTACACCTTC. Encoded protein: CASSLGGFYGYTF.

The J gene is TRBJ1-5, the V gene TRBV6-8; a possible D gene is TRBD1 (6 bases). Trimming stripped 6 bases from V and 5 bases from J, with 11 bases between. CDR1 is MNHGY and CDR2 is SAAAGT in the germline V gene. The CDR3 consists of 13 residues. In DNA form, the CDR3 reads TGTGCCAGCAGGAATACAGGGTATCAGCCCCAGCATTTT. Residues: CASRNTGYQPQHF.

The chain recombines TRBV7-7 with TRBJ2-3; perhaps TRBD1 as D (6 bases). The CDR3 totals 15 residues. The germline V gene has CDR1 SSHAT and CDR2 FNYEAQ (reference sequence). Trimming pared 3 bases from V and 1 base from J, leaving 11 bases between. Here the CDR3 DNA reads TGTGCCAGCAGCTTGAAGGGGGATGGCACAGATACGCAGTATTTT. This codes for CASSLKGDGTDTQYF.

J is TRBJ1-6 and V is TRBV5-1; weak D call: TRBD1 (5 bases). Between the trimmed V and J ends, which lost 3 bases and 4 bases, there was a span of 17 bases. Germline CDR1 and CDR2: SGHRS and YFSETQ. The length of the CDR3 is 17 residues. In DNA, the CDR3 is TGCGCCAGCAGCTCGGGACCCACCGGGATATATAATTCACCCCTCCACTTT. It yields the protein CASSSGPTGIYNSPLHF.

This sequence joins TRBV14 and TRBJ2-2, with unresolved D. Germline CDR1 is SGHDN and CDR2 is FVKESK. The germline V and J ends were trimmed by 1 base and 5 bases, with 8 bases remaining between them. The CDR3 contains 14 residues. The CDR3 region is CASSQVFYTGELFF. CDR3 nucleotides: TGTGCCAGCAGCCAAGTATTCTATACCGGGGAGCTGTTTTTT.

J is TRBJ1-2 and V is TRBV28, with D perhaps TRBD1 (6 bases). The V and J ends lost 6 bases and 1 base respectively, with 15 bases between them. CDR1 MDHEN and CDR2 SYDVKM come from the germline V gene. This CDR3 spans 15 amino acids. CDR3 DNA: TGTGCCAGCAGCTTAGGACAGATTAATAACTATGGCTACACCTTC. This codes for CASSLGQINNYGYTF.

The chain combines TRBV6-8 with TRBJ2-7, with a weak D call TRBD1 (6 bases). CDR3 length equals 16 residues. The V and J ends lost 4 bases and 4 bases respectively, with 20 bases between them. Germline assignment: CDR1 MNHGY and CDR2 SAAAGT. The DNA for the CDR3 is TGTGCCAGCAGTTCAGCCACAGGGTGGCCTTCGTACGAGCAGTACTTC. Its protein is CASSSATGWPSYEQYF.

The rearrangement links TRBV19 to TRBJ1-4; D uncertain. Germline V lookup: CDR1 LNHDA, CDR2 SQIVND (reference sequence). V lost 1 base and J lost 7, with 4 bases in between. The CDR3 has 12 residues. Written as DNA, the CDR3 is TGTGCCAGTAGTATAGCCGGTGAAAAACTGTTTTTT. Encoded protein: CASSIAGEKLFF. The whole variable domain, filled in from reference TRBV19 and TRBJ1-4, reads DGGITQSPKYLFRKEGQNVTLSCEQNLNHDAMYWYRQDPGQGLRLIYYSQIVNDFQKGDIAEGYSVSREKKESFPLTVTSAQKNPTAFYLCASSIAGEKLFFGSGTQLSVL.

This clone appeared a single time. The chain couples TRBV19 to TRBJ2-3; no reliable D call. Germline V gives CDR1 LNHDA, CDR2 SQIVND (reference sequence). CDR3 length: 14 amino acids. The V end lost 3 bases, the J end lost 1 base, and 8 bases lay between the germline ends. The CDR3 loop reads CASSMRQGTDTQYF. The DNA of the CDR3 is TGTGCCAGTAGTATGCGGCAGGGCACAGATACGCAGTATTTT.

The chain recombines TRBV18 with TRBJ2-7, with no clear D. The CDR3 length is 14 residues. The germline V and J ends were trimmed by 5 bases and 2 bases, with 13 bases remaining between them. Germline V gene data show CDR1 as KGHSH and CDR2 as LQKENI. The CDR3 DNA reads TGTGCCAGCTCAGTGGGAAAACCTCCCTACGAGCAGTACTTC. This encodes CASSVGKPPYEQYF. Variable domain in full (rest from reference TRBV18 and TRBJ2-7): NAGVMQNPRHLVRRRGQEARLRCSPMKGHSHVYWYRQLPEEGLKFMVYLQKENIIDESGMPKERFSAEFPKEGPSILRIQQVVRGDSAAYFCASSVGKPPYEQYFGPGTRLTVT.

In this sample, this clone turned up a few times. The CDR3 bases are TGTGCCAGCAGCCAAACCCCTCGGAGAGCGGGGAAGGGCGAGCAGTACTTC. Protein sequence: CASSQTPRRAGKGEQYF. The rearrangement links TRBV14 to TRBJ2-7, with TRBD2 matching 7 bases. The V and J ends lost 2 bases and 6 bases, in that order; junction bases with no gene match: 16. This CDR3 is 17 amino acids long. Germline V lookup: CDR1 SGHDN, CDR2 FVKESK.

The V gene is TRBV16, the J gene TRBJ1-5; D remains ambiguous. In germline, CDR1 is KGHSY, CDR2 FQNENV. V lost 4 bases and J 5 bases, leaving 6 bases between the germline ends. The CDR3 spans 12 residues. The CDR3 sequence is CASSRPDQPQHF. Written as DNA, the CDR3 is TGTGCCAGCAGCCGCCCGGATCAGCCCCAGCATTTT.

This sequence joins TRBV6-8 and TRBJ1-4, with D perhaps matching TRBD1 (6 bases). Trimming stripped 6 bases from V and 0 bases from J, with 20 bases between. This CDR3 region has 18 residues. Germline V CDR1 and CDR2: MNHGY, SAAAGT. The CDR3 bases are TGTGCCAGCAGGGATGGGCGGGGGGCAATTTCAACTAATGAAAAACTGTTTTTT. Its translation: CASRDGRGAISTNEKLFF.

The rearrangement joins TRBV11-3 to TRBJ1-1; no firm D call. The CDR3 is 14 residues long. The germline gives CDR1 SGHNT, CDR2 YENEEA. Trimming took 0 bases from V and 2 from J, leaving 7 bases between them. Here the CDR3 DNA reads TGTGCCAGCAGCTTAGATGGGGAAAACACTGAAGCTTTCTTT. It specifies CASSLDGENTEAFF.